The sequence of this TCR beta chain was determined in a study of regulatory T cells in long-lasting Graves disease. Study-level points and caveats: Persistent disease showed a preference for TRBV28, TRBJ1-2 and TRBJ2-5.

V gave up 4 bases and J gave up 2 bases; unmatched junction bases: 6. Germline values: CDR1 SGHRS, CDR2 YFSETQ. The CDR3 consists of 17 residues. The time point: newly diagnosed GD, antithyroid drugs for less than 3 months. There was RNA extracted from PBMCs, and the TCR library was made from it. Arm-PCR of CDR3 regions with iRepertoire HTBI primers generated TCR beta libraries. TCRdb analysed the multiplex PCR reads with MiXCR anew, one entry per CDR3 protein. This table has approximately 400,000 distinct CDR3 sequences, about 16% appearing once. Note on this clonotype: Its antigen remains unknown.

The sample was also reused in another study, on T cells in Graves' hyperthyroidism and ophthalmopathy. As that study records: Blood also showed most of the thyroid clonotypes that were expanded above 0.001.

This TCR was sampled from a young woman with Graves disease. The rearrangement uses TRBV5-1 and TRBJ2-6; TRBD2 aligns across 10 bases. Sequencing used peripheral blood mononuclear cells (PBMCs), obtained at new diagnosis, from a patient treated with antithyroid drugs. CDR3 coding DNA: TGCGCCAGCAGCAGTACCGGGACTAGCGCTGGGGCCAACGTCCTGACTTTC. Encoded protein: CASSSTGTSAGANVLTF. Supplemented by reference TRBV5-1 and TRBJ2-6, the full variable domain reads KAGVTQTPRYLIKTRGQQVTLSCSPISGHRSVSWYQQTPGQGLQFLFEYFSETQRNKGNFPGRFSGRQFSNSRSEMNVSTLELGDSALYLCASSSTGTSAGANVLTFGAGSRLTVL.